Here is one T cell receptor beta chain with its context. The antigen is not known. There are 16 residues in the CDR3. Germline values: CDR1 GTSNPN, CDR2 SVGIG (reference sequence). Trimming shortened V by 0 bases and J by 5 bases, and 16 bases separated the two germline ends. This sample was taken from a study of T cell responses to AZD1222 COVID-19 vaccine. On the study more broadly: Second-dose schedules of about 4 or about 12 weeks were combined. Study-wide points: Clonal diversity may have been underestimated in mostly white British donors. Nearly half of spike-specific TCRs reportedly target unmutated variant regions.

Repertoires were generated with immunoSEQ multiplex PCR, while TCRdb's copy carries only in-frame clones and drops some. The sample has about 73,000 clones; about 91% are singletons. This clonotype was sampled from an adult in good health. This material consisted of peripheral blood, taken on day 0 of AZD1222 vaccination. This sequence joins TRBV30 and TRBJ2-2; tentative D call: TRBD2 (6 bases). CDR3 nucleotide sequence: TGTGCCTGGAGTGTATTAACGGGAGTCGGTACCGGGGAGCTGTTTTTT. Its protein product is CAWSVLTGVGTGELFF.